What follows are 5 T cell receptor beta chains derived from one specimen sequenced in a study of blood T cell repertoires in COVID-19. TCRdb's table, derived via immunoSEQ multiplex PCR, lists solely in-frame clones and lacks some. The data show roughly 200,000 clones, 78% seen once. Specimen: peripheral blood. The receptor source for this set is an elderly woman with active or convalescent COVID-19.

The DNA of the CDR3 is TGTGCCAGCAGCCAGGTCGGGGGGGATACGCAGTATTTT. Amino acids: CASSQVGGDTQYF. This chain links TRBV3-1 (or the pseudogene TRBV3-2) with TRBJ2-3, with TRBD2 matching over 7 bases. Trimming cost V 3 bases and J 6 bases; bases outside gene matches: 3. Looked up from germline, CDR1 is LGHDT and CDR2 is YNNKEL (reference sequence). The CDR3 runs 13 residues.

The sample holds a few counts of this clone. The rearrangement uses TRBV28 and TRBJ1-2; D may be TRBD1 (6 bases). Trimming stripped 5 bases from V and 4 bases from J, with 17 bases between. This CDR3 is built from 15 residues. Per germline, CDR1 MDHEN and CDR2 SYDVKM. The chain's CDR3 is CASSTPRGGVYGYTF. CDR3 coding DNA: TGTGCCAGCAGTACCCCTAGGGGGGGGGTCTATGGCTACACCTTC.

The chain couples TRBV6-5 to TRBJ2-7; D is perhaps TRBD1 (5 bases). The CDR3 totals 14 residues. V lost 3 bases to trimming and J lost 1 base, with 10 bases between them. Germline V gene sequence: CDR1 MNHEY, CDR2 SVGAGI. The CDR3 protein is CASSYEGVSYEQYF. The CDR3 DNA reads TGTGCCAGCAGTTATGAAGGGGTTTCCTACGAGCAGTACTTC.

This chain joins TRBV3-1 (or the pseudogene TRBV3-2) and TRBJ1-1, with a weak D call TRBD1 (5 bases). V was clipped by 1 base and J by 1 base, with 7 bases between them. The CDR3 has 14 residues. The germline gives CDR1 LGHDT, CDR2 YNNKEL (reference sequence). The CDR3 DNA sequence: TGTGCCAGCAGCCAAGGACAGCAGAACACTGAAGCTTTCTTT. Translation gives CASSQGQQNTEAFF.

Ten or more counts support this clone. The CDR3 loop is CASSGNRAGYTF. CDR3 sequence (DNA): TGTGCCAGCAGCGGAAACAGGGCCGGCTACACCTTC. The rearrangement joins TRBV9 to TRBJ1-2; possibly TRBD1 for D (6 bases). The V gene lost 3 bases and the J gene lost 8 bases, with 11 bases spanning the gap. The germline V gene encodes CDR1 SGDLS and CDR2 YYNGEE. The CDR3 is 12 amino acids.